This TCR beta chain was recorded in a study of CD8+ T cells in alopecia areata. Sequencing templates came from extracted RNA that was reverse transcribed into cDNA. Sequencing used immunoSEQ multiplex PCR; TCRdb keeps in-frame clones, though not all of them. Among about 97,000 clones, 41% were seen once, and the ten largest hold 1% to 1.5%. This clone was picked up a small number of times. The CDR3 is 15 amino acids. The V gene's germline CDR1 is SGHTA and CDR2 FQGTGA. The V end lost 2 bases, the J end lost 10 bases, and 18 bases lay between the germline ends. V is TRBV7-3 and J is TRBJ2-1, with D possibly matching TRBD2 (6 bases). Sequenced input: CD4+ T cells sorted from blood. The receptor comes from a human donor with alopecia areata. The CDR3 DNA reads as TGTGCCAGCAGCTTAGACACGGGGGTTACCCCGGAGCAGTTCTTC. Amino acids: CASSLDTGVTPEQFF.